This note documents a single T cell receptor (beta chain) sequence. The antigen remains unidentified. Germline loops: CDR1 PRHDT, CDR2 FYEKMQ (reference sequence). The ends were cut back, 0 bases at V and 6 bases at J, with 14 bases in the middle. This CDR3 region has 15 residues. The data were taken from a study of T cell responses to AZD1222 COVID-19 vaccine. The study, taken as a whole, reports: It should be noted that donors were predominantly white British and more often female, and clonal diversity was possibly underestimated. Mapped onto spike, vaccine-associated CD4 TCRs spanned it and were dominant at 160-218 and 743-854.

Some clones are missing from TCRdb's copy, which holds only in-frame ones; the method was immunoSEQ multiplex PCR. In the table there are nearly 100,000 clones, roughly 84% of which are singletons. The chain carries TRBV13 and TRBJ1-2; possibly TRBD1 for D (6 bases). Here the sequenced sample was peripheral blood, taken on day 0 of AZD1222 vaccination. The clonotype comes from an adult in good health. CDR3 coding DNA: TGTGCCAGCAGCTTAGGCGGCACAGGGATGGATGGCTACACCTTC. It codes for CASSLGGTGMDGYTF.